The 15 T cell receptor beta chains in this list originate from one sample, sequenced in a study of shared clonotypes between healthy human individuals. The repertoire was sequenced with immunoSEQ multiplex PCR; TCRdb's copy has only in-frame clones and lacks some. The data contain some 2,000,000 clones, 95% of them seen just once; the ten biggest clones take up around 0.13%. Sequenced input: naive CD4+ T cells sorted from blood. Sample subset: CD45RA+ positively selected. The source of these receptors is a man aged 18 to 29 in good health.

This CDR3 reads CASSHLRLDQETQYF. In DNA, the CDR3 is TGCGCCAGCAGCCACCTGAGGTTGGACCAAGAGACCCAGTACTTC. This chain connects TRBV4-1 to TRBJ2-5; D not certain. This CDR3 is 15 amino acids long. V lost 3 bases and J 0 bases, leaving 11 bases between the germline ends. The germline CDR1 and CDR2 sequences are MGHRA and YSYEKL.

The chain has TRBV2 and TRBJ1-3; 7 nucleotides line up with TRBD1. After removal of 11 bases from V and 0 bases from J, the junction contained 13 bases not matched to a gene. CDR3 length equals 16 residues. In germline, CDR1 is SNHLY, CDR2 FYNNEI. CDR3 in amino acids: CALRGTETDSGNTIYF. CDR3 DNA sequence: TGTGCCCTTAGGGGGACAGAGACTGACTCTGGAAACACCATATATTTT.

The chain joins TRBV29-1 to TRBJ2-5; D may match TRBD1 or TRBD2 (6 bases each). The CDR3 covers 15 residues. Germline CDR1 reads SQVTM; CDR2 reads ANQGSEA. V lost 3 bases and J 2 bases, leaving 16 bases between the germline ends. The CDR3 loop is CSVDGGPWGQETQYF. The CDR3 nucleotides are TGCAGCGTTGACGGGGGCCCGTGGGGTCAAGAGACCCAGTACTTC.

V usage is TRBV7-9 and J usage is TRBJ2-2; TRBD1 agrees at 7 bases. V was clipped by 5 bases and J by 0 bases; unmatched bases: 6. The CDR3 length is 16 residues. Germline-derived CDR1 and CDR2 are SEHNR and FQNEAQ (reference sequence). The CDR3 reads CASSEQDRTNTGELFF. As DNA, the CDR3 is TGTGCCAGCAGCGAACAGGACAGGACGAACACCGGGGAGCTGTTTTTT.

The chain links TRBV15 to TRBJ2-2, with 8 nucleotides matching TRBD1. Per germline, CDR1 LNHNV and CDR2 YYDKDF (reference sequence). The length of the CDR3 is 15 residues. V shed 5 bases and J 0 bases; nucleotides not matched to a gene: 2. The CDR3 is CATSQGASNTGELFF. CDR3 DNA sequence: TGTGCCACCAGCCAGGGGGCCTCGAACACCGGGGAGCTGTTTTTT.

The chain combines TRBV10-1 with TRBJ2-7; either TRBD1 or TRBD2 may fit D (5 bases each). From germline, CDR1 is WNHNN and CDR2 SYGVQD (reference sequence). The CDR3 spans 16 residues. V was pared by 3 bases and J by 2 bases, with 17 bases between. The CDR3 sequence is CASSDSRAGKPYEQYF. Here the CDR3 DNA reads TGCGCCAGCAGTGATTCGCGGGCAGGGAAACCCTACGAGCAGTACTTC.

The chain couples TRBV30 to TRBJ2-1; the D gene could be TRBD1 or TRBD2 (6 bases each). This CDR3 is 15 amino acids long. Trimming shortened V by 2 bases and J by 3 bases, and 14 bases separated the two germline ends. Germline values: CDR1 GTSNPN, CDR2 SVGIG (reference sequence). Here the CDR3 reads CAWSRLGGYYNEQFF. The CDR3 DNA sequence: TGTGCCTGGAGTCGGTTGGGGGGCTACTACAATGAGCAGTTCTTC.

The chain joins TRBV6-1 to TRBJ1-2; D possibly corresponds to TRBD1 (6 bases). This CDR3 is 16 amino acids long. Trimming stripped 3 bases from V and 0 bases from J, with 14 bases between. CDR1 and CDR2 from the germline V gene are MNHNS and SASEGT. The CDR3 nucleotides are TGTGCCAGCAGTGACCTATACAGGGCTCCTAACTATGGCTACACCTTC. Protein product: CASSDLYRAPNYGYTF.

This clone was seen a single time. CDR3 nucleotides: TGTGCCAGCAGTGTACGACAAGGGGTGAACACTGAAGCTTTCTTT. Translated, it gives CASSVRQGVNTEAFF. The V gene is TRBV2, the J gene TRBJ1-1; D might be TRBD1 (5 bases). Germline V gene data show CDR1 as SNHLY and CDR2 as FYNNEI. The CDR3 consists of 15 residues. Trimming took off 4 bases at V and 0 bases at J, with 12 bases between the two ends.

The J gene is TRBJ2-1, the V gene TRBV27; the match to TRBD2 covers 8 bases. Germline CDR1 is MNHEY and CDR2 is SMNVEV (reference sequence). The CDR3 contains 13 residues. V shed 6 bases and J 14 bases; nucleotides not matched to a gene: 12. The CDR3 is CASSPGLVRQEFF. The DNA for the CDR3 is TGTGCCAGCAGCCCGGGACTAGTTCGTCAGGAGTTCTTC.

The chain recombines TRBV2 with TRBJ2-1; 7 nucleotides agree with TRBD2. V gave up 8 bases and J gave up 14 bases; unmatched junction bases: 9. The CDR3 length is 11 residues. CDR1 is SNHLY, CDR2 FYNNEI, per germline. The DNA for the CDR3 is TGTGCCAGCTCACGGGGGAGGGAGGAGTTCTTC. Protein: CASSRGREEFF. Complete variable domain (other parts from reference TRBV2 and TRBJ2-1): EPEVTQTPSHQVTQMGQEVILRCVPISNHLYFYWYRQILGQKVEFLVSFYNNEISEKSEIFDDQFSVERPDGSNFTLKIRSTKLEDSAMYFCASSRGREEFFGPGTRLTVL.

This chain connects TRBV7-9 to TRBJ1-1, with 8 bases lining up with TRBD1. This CDR3 comprises 15 residues. V was pared by 0 bases and J by 4 bases, with 4 bases of the junction left unmatched. The germline V gene encodes CDR1 SEHNR and CDR2 FQNEAQ (reference sequence). In nucleotides, the CDR3 is TGTGCCAGCAGCTTAGCAGGACAGGGAGCCACTGAAGCTTTCTTT. Its protein is CASSLAGQGATEAFF.

This clone appeared a single time. V gene TRBV10-1 combines with J gene TRBJ2-7; D may correspond to TRBD1 or TRBD2 (5 bases each). CDR3 length: 15 amino acids. Trimming took 1 base from V and 2 from J, leaving 12 bases between them. Germline CDR1 and CDR2: WNHNN and SYGVQD (reference sequence). The DNA for the CDR3 is TGCGCCAGCAGTGAGTATGTGGGGGTCACCTACGAGCAGTACTTC. Residues: CASSEYVGVTYEQYF.

The V and J genes are TRBV7-9 and TRBJ2-5, with TRBD2 identical over 7 bases. Germline loops: CDR1 SEHNR, CDR2 FQNEAQ (reference sequence). J lost 4 bases, V lost 4 bases, and 0 bases had no gene match. The CDR3 extends over 12 amino acids. For the CDR3, the DNA is TGTGCCAGCAGCTGGGAGGGAGAGACCCAGTACTTC. It is translated as CASSWEGETQYF.

V is TRBV5-4 and J is TRBJ2-7; TRBD2 matches at 8 bases. Trimming at V came to 4 bases and at J to 2 bases, leaving 8 bases not matched to a gene. The CDR3 length is 15 residues. The germline gives CDR1 SGHNT, CDR2 YYREEE (reference sequence). The CDR3 region is CASSPGGTLTYEQYF. CDR3 bases: TGTGCCAGCAGCCCGGGGGGGACTTTAACCTACGAGCAGTACTTC. The whole variable domain, filled in from reference TRBV5-4 and TRBJ2-7, reads ETGVTQSPTHLIKTRGQQVTLRCSSQSGHNTVSWYQQALGQGPQFIFQYYREEENGRGNFPPRFSGLQFPNYSSELNVNALELDDSALYLCASSPGGTLTYEQYFGPGTRLTVT.